These T cell receptor beta chains were read from a single sample in a study of T cells after yellow fever vaccination. Each CDR3 protein gets one entry after TCRdb re-called the 5' RACE reads with MiXCR. The sample lists roughly 160,000 distinct CDR3 sequences, around 9% seen once, with about a third in the top ten. The specimen comprised CD8+ T cells sorted from PBMCs, sampled 45 days after the yellow fever booster vaccination. The receptors here all came from a man aged 18 to 29 who received the YFV17D yellow fever vaccine. Both conserved end residues are part of each CDR3. Fields, in order: CDR3 length, D gene, V gene, J gene, clone size, CDR3 protein, CDR3 DNA. A D gene is named only where the DNA matches it firmly. Rows may omit the clone size; those that give it use once, few, many or a size class.

>14|TRBD1|TRBV27|TRBJ1-6|few
CASSYGQGNSPLHF
TGTGCCAGCAGTTACGGACAGGGCAATTCACCCCTCCACTTT
>15|.|TRBV4-3|TRBJ2-7|many
CASSQEDSFSYEQYF
TGCGCCAGCAGCCAAGAGGACAGTTTCTCCTACGAGCAGTACTTC
>16|.|TRBV4-1|TRBJ2-2|few
CASSQEPSTNTGELFF
TGCGCCAGCAGCCAAGAACCTAGTACGAACACCGGGGAGCTGTTTTTT
>11|.|TRBV12-3/TRBV12-4|TRBJ1-1|.
CASTSPTEAFF
TGTGCCAGCACCTCACCCACTGAAGCTTTCTTT
>13|.|TRBV6-5|TRBJ1-3|few
CASIDGLGNTIYF
TGTGCCAGCATTGACGGACTTGGAAACACCATATATTTT
>9|.|TRBV2|TRBJ1-2|.
CASIPGYTF
TGTGCCAGCATCCCCGGCTACACCTTC
>19|TRBD2|TRBV7-2|TRBJ2-7|.
CASSPEGTSGGPSSYEQYF
TGTGCCAGCAGCCCAGAGGGGACTAGCGGGGGGCCTAGCTCCTACGAGCAGTACTTC
>20|.|TRBV12-5|TRBJ2-1|.
CASGLVLGDVPIPAYNEQFF
TGTGCTAGTGGTTTGGTACTCGGGGACGTACCAATCCCGGCCTACAATGAGCAGTTCTTC
>12|.|TRBV27|TRBJ1-1|.
CASMGVNTEAFF
TGTGCCAGCATGGGGGTGAACACTGAAGCTTTCTTT
>14|.|TRBV27|TRBJ2-4|.
CARSLELAKNIQYF
TGTGCCAGGTCTCTAGAGCTAGCCAAAAACATTCAGTACTTC
>16|TRBD1|TRBV4-1|TRBJ1-2|.
CASSQVYGQASYGYTF
TGCGCCAGCAGCCAAGTATACGGACAGGCCTCCTATGGCTACACCTTC
>13|TRBD1|TRBV5-4|TRBJ2-1|many
CASSLGQGDEQFF
TGTGCCAGCAGCCTAGGACAGGGAGATGAGCAGTTCTTC
>15|.|TRBV5-1|TRBJ2-2|many
CASSLARQNTGELFF
TGCGCCAGCAGCTTAGCAAGGCAGAACACCGGGGAGCTGTTTTTT
>15|.|TRBV28|TRBJ1-2|.
CASSLGGDSNYGYTF
TGTGCCAGCAGTTTAGGGGGAGACTCTAACTATGGCTACACCTTC
>15|.|TRBV19|TRBJ2-1|many
CASGGQTPSYNEQFF
TGTGCCAGTGGAGGACAGACCCCTTCCTACAATGAGCAGTTCTTC
>14|TRBD1|TRBV4-1|TRBJ2-1|many
CASSPSTGSGEQFF
TGCGCCAGCAGCCCGTCGACAGGGTCGGGTGAGCAGTTCTTC
>16|TRBD1|TRBV4-3|TRBJ2-2|few
CASSQEPDRAGGELFF
TGCGCCAGCAGCCAGGAGCCCGACAGGGCAGGCGGGGAGCTGTTTTTT